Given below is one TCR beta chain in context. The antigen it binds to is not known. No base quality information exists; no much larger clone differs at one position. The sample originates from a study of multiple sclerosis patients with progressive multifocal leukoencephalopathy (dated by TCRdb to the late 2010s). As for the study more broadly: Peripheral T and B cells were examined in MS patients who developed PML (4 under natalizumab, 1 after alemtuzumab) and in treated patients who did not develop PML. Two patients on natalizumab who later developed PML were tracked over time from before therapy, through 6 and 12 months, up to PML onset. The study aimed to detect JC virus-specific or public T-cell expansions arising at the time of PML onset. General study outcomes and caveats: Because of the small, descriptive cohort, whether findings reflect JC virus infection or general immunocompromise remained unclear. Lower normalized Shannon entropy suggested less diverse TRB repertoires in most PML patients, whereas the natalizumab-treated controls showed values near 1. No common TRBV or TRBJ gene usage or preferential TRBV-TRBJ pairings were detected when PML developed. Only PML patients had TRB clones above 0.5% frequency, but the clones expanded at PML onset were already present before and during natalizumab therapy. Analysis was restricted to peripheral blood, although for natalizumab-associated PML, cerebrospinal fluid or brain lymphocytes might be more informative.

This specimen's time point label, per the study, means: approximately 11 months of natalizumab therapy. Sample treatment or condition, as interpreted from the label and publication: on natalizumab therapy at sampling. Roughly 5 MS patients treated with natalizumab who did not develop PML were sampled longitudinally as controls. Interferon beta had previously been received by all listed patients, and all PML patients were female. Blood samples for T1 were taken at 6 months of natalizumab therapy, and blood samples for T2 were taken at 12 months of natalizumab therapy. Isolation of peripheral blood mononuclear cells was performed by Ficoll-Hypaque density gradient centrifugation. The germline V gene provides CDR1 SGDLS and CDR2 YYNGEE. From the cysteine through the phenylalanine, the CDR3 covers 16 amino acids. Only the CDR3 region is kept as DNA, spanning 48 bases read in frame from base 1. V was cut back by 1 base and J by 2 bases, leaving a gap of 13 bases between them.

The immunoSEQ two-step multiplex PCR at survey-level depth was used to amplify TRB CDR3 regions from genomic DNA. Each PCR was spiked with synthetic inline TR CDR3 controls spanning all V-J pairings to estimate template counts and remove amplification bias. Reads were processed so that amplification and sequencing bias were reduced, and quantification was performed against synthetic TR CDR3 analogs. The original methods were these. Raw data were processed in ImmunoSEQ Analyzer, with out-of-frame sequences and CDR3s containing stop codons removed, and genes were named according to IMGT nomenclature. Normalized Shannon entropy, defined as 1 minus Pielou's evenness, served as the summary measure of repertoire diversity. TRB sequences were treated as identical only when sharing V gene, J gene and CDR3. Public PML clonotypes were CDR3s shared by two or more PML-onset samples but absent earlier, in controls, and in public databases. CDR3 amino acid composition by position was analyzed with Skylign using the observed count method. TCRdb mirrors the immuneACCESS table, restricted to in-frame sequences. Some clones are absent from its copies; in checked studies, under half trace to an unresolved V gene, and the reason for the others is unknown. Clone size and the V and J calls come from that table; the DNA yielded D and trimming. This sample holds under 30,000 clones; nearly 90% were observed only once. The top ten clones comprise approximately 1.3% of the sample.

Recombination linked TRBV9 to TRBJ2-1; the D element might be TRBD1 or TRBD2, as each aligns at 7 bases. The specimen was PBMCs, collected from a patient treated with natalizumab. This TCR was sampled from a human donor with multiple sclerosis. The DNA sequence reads TGTGCCAGCAGCGTATCAGGGGGGGTGGCCTACAATGAGCAGTTCTTC. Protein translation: CASSVSGGVAYNEQFF.